Listed below are T cell receptor beta chains from one sample, sequenced in a study of T-cell reconstitution after alpha-beta-depleted transplantation in children. TCRdb recomputed calls from the PCR reads with MiXCR, one row per CDR3 protein. This sample has around 440,000 distinct CDR3 sequences; 15% to 20% occur once, and the top ten carry over 25%. This specimen was PBMCs, mostly from graft donor cells, taken 360 days after TCRalphabeta/CD19-depleted stem cell transplant. The receptors were gathered from a boy in the first two years of life who had a stem cell transplant for Wiskott-Aldrich syndrome, so the T cells may come from the graft donor. Each CDR3 is given with its conserved first and last residue. A D gene is named only where the DNA matches it firmly. Clone size, where shown, is once, few, many, or a class for clones that have expanded.

-,-,TRBV4-1,TRBJ1-2,TGCGCCAGCAGCCATATCGCACCGAACTATGGCTACACCTTC,CASSHIAPNYGYTF
-,-,TRBV28,TRBJ1-2,TGTGCCACAGGAACGGGCGGGAGTGGCTACACCTTC,CATGTGGSGYTF
many,-,TRBV6-1,TRBJ1-4,TGTGCCAGCAGTGCCGAACTGGACAGTTATGAAAAACTGTTTTTT,CASSAELDSYEKLFF
few,-,TRBV7-2,TRBJ2-3,TGTGCCAGCAGCTTAGAACCAGCTTCGGGCACAGATACGCAGTATTTT,CASSLEPASGTDTQYF
few,TRBD2,TRBV29-1,TRBJ2-7,TGCAGCGTACGACTAGCGGGAGCTTACTACGAGCAGTACTTC,CSVRLAGAYYEQYF
few,-,TRBV11-3,TRBJ2-1,TGTGCCAGCAGCTTCTATGTATCCCCCAATGAGCAGTTCTTC,CASSFYVSPNEQFF
many,TRBD2,TRBV24-1,TRBJ2-2,TGTGCCACCAGTGATCCCGGGACTAGCGGGATGCGCACCGGGGAGCTGTTTTTT,CATSDPGTSGMRTGELFF
-,-,TRBV29-1,TRBJ2-1,TGCAGCGCACTCAGGGGTTATGAGCAGTTCTTC,CSALRGYEQFF
few,-,TRBV3-1,TRBJ2-2,TGTGCCAGCAGCCAAGGGACAGCGCCTCCGAACACCGGGGAGCTGTTTTTT,CASSQGTAPPNTGELFF
many,-,TRBV12-3/TRBV12-4,TRBJ2-1,TGTGCCAGCAGCCCACAGGGAAGTGAGCAGTTCTTC,CASSPQGSEQFF
-,-,TRBV6-1,TRBJ2-7,TGTGCCAGCACCCAAGTGCGGGGATTTTCCTACGAGCAGTACTTC,CASTQVRGFSYEQYF
few,-,TRBV5-1,TRBJ2-5,TGCGCCAGCAGCCAACTCGATTCGGCGGAGACCCAGTACTTC,CASSQLDSAETQYF
few,-,TRBV13,TRBJ1-3,TGTGCCAGCAGCTTGTACTTCTCTGGAAACACCATATATTTT,CASSLYFSGNTIYF
few,TRBD2,TRBV4-3,TRBJ2-7,TGCGCCAGCAGCCAGGGGGGGAGGACGGGCTCCCACGAGCAGTACTTC,CASSQGGRTGSHEQYF
few,TRBD1,TRBV29-1,TRBJ2-3,TGCAGCGTTAGGGGACAGGGGAGCACAGATACGCAGTATTTT,CSVRGQGSTDTQYF
-,TRBD1,TRBV12-3/TRBV12-4,TRBJ2-2,TGTGCCAGCAGCCCCTATGTGGGACAGGGGATCCCCGCGAACACCGGGGAGCTGTTTTTT,CASSPYVGQGIPANTGELFF
many,-,TRBV15,TRBJ2-7,TGTGCCACCAGCAGAGGGCAGGGCGGCCTTTCCAACTTC,CATSRGQGGLSNF
few,TRBD1,TRBV7-2,TRBJ2-7,TGTGCCAGCAGCTACCAGACAGGGGGTTCATACGAGCAGTACTTC,CASSYQTGGSYEQYF
-,-,TRBV20-1,TRBJ1-1,TGCAGTGGGAAAATGAACACTGAAGCTTTCTTT,CSGKMNTEAFF
-,TRBD2,TRBV20-1,TRBJ2-5,TGCAGTGCTATTAGCGGGAGCATTCAAGAGACCCAGTACTTC,CSAISGSIQETQYF
-,-,TRBV6-6,TRBJ1-5,TGTGCCAGCAGTTACTCCCGCTCCGGGACCATTGGGAATCAGCCCCAGCATTTT,CASSYSRSGTIGNQPQHF
few,TRBD2,TRBV24-1,TRBJ2-7,TGTGCCACCAGTGATCCGGCTAGCGGGTTTCGGGAGCAGTACTTC,CATSDPASGFREQYF